This T cell receptor (beta chain) was recovered during a study of blood T cell repertoires in COVID-19. Study as a whole: The origin of the acute and convalescent COVID-19 samples was the United States, Italy and Spain. PBMCs, B-cell-depleted T cells, or T cells provided the cDNA or gDNA that made up the material.

As originally analysed: Amplification of reference gene primers was used by the study to estimate nucleated cell counts. The table came from immunoSEQ multiplex PCR; TCRdb's copy has only in-frame clones and leaves some out. The DNA gave D and trimming, while V, J and clone size come from that table. Of 200,000 to 300,000 clones in the sample, approximately 86% were seen once. The CDR3 runs 13 residues. Losses at the gene ends were 6 bases for V and 7 bases for J; bases not matched to a gene: 4. Per the germline V gene, CDR1 is SGHTA and CDR2 is FQGNSA. J is TRBJ2-1 and V is TRBV7-2, with TRBD2 identical over 9 bases. This clonotype was obtained from a human donor in a cohort sampled during active COVID-19. The source material was peripheral blood. The CDR3 DNA sequence: TGTGCCAGCAGGGCTAGCGGGACGAATGAGCAGTTCTTC. Translated: CASRASGTNEQFF. Filled out from reference TRBV7-2 and TRBJ2-1, the complete variable domain reads GAGVSQSPSNKVTEKGKDVELRCDPISGHTALYWYRQSLGQGLEFLIYFQGNSAPDKSGLPSDRFSAERTGGSVSTLTIQRTQQEDSAVYLCASRASGTNEQFFGPGTRLTVL.